A single sample gave rise to the 2 T cell receptor beta chains below, sequenced in a study of T cell repertoires in cytomegalovirus infection. MiXCR, applied by TCRdb to the reads, yields one record per CDR3 protein. The data hold around 280,000 distinct CDR3 sequences, with roughly 9.3% observed a single time. Sequenced: PBMCs. Source of these receptors: a human donor in good health (CMV status not recorded). Some clones in this sample may be carry-over from other donors' samples.

This clonotype was recorded many times. Here the CDR3 reads CASIAGGANYGYTF. The DNA for the CDR3 is TGTGCCAGTATCGCAGGGGGCGCGAACTATGGCTACACCTTC. V and J are TRBV19 and TRBJ1-2; TRBD1 aligns across 8 bases. The CDR3 length is 14 residues. After removal of 7 bases from V and 2 bases from J, the junction contained 6 bases not matched to a gene. In germline, CDR1 is LNHDA, CDR2 SQIVND (reference sequence).

This clonotype was detected many times. The chain couples TRBV29-1 to TRBJ1-2, with 11 nucleotides matching TRBD1. The CDR3 runs to 15 residues. With 4 bases clipped from V and 5 bases from J, the junction kept 9 bases outside the gene matches. CDR1 and CDR2 (germline): SQVTM, ANQGSEA. Written as DNA, the CDR3 is TGCAGCGTTGGAAAAGGGACAGGGGGTTCATATGGCTACACCTTC. As protein: CSVGKGTGGSYGYTF.